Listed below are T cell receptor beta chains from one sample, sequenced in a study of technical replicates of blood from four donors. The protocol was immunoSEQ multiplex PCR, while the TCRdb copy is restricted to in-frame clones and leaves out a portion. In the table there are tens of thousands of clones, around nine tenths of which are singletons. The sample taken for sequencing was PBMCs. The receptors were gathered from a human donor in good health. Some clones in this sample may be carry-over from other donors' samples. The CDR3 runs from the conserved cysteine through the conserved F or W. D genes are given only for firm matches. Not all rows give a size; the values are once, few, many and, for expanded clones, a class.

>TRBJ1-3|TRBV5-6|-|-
TGTGCCAGCAGCTTGGATGGAGGGCCTGGAAACACCATATATTTT
CASSLDGGPGNTIYF
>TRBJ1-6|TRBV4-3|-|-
TGCGTACTCCCCGGGGTCACGGCACATCCCCTCCACTTT
CVLPGVTAHPLHF
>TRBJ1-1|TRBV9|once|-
TGTGCCAGCAGCCCAGTGAAAGACACTGAAGCTTTCTTT
CASSPVKDTEAFF
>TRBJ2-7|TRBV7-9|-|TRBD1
TGTGCCAGCAGCTTGGCCGGACAGGTTGGGGCCTACGAGCAGTACTTC
CASSLAGQVGAYEQYF
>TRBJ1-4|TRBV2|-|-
TGTGCCAGCAGTGGAGGGGGACGTGAAAAACTGTTTTTT
CASSGGGREKLFF
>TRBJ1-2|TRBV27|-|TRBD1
TGTGCCAGCAGTATCACTGGACAGGGGGCAGGTGGCTACACCTTC
CASSITGQGAGGYTF
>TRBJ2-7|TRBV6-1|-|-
TGTGCCAGCAGTAGTGTTAGCTCCTACGAGCAGTACTTC
CASSSVSSYEQYF
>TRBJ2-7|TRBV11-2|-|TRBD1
TGTGCCAGCAGCCGAGACAGGGCCCACGAGCAGTACTTC
CASSRDRAHEQYF
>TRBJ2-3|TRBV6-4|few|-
TGTGCCAGCAGTGACTCTGTGGGGGGAGGCACAGATACGCAGTATTTT
CASSDSVGGGTDTQYF
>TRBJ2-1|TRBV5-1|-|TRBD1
TGCGCCAGCAGCCTGGGACAGGGTAATGAGCAGTTCTTC
CASSLGQGNEQFF
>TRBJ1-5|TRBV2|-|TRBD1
TGTGCCAGCAGGGTGGGGAGGGACAGGGGTGACCAGCCCCAGCATTTT
CASRVGRDRGDQPQHF
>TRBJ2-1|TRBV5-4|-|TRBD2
TGTGCCAGCAGCCAACCGGGACTAGCAAACAATGAGCAGTTCTTC
CASSQPGLANNEQFF
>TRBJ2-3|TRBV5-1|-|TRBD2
TGCGCCAGCAGCTTGGCCCTGAGCGGGAGCGGGGATACGCAGTATTTT
CASSLALSGSGDTQYF
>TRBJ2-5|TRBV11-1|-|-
TGTGCCAGCAGCTTAGGAGGCAGCCAAGAGACCCAGTACTTC
CASSLGGSQETQYF
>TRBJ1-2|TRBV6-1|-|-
TGTGCCAGCAGTGAAGCTGGGGGGAACTATGGCTACACCTTC
CASSEAGGNYGYTF
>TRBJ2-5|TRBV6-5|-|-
TGTGCCAGCAGCCAGGACAGTGGGTCGGTGGAGACCCAGTACTTC
CASSQDSGSVETQYF
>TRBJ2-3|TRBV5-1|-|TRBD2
TGCGCCAGCAGCTTTTTAGCGGGTAGGACAGATACGCAGTATTTT
CASSFLAGRTDTQYF
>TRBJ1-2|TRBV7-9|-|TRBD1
TGTGCCAGCAGCTTTGGACAGGGCTATGGCTACACCTTC
CASSFGQGYGYTF
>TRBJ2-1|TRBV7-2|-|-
TGTGCCAGCAGCTTGGGGCCAGCCCGTCAGTCGGAGCAGTTCTTC
CASSLGPARQSEQFF
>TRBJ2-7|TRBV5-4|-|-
TGTGCCAGCAGCCCCTCACCCGGGGTCTCCTCCTACGAGCAGTACTTC
CASSPSPGVSSYEQYF
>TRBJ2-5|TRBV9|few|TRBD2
TGTGCCAGCAGCGTCAATAGCGGGAGTATGGAGACCCAGTACTTC
CASSVNSGSMETQYF
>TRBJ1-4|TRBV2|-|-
TGTGCCAGCAGTGAAAGGGGCGTGGATGAAAAACTGTTTTTT
CASSERGVDEKLFF
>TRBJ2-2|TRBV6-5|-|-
TGTGCCAGCAGTTACCGGGGGAACACCGGGGAGCTGTTTTTT
CASSYRGNTGELFF
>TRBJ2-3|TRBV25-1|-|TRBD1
TGTGCCAGCAGTCCCGGGCAGGGGGCGGGTGGCACAGATACGCAGTATTTT
CASSPGQGAGGTDTQYF
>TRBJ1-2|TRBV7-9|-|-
TGTGCCAGCAGTCAAAACTCCTATGGCTACACCTTC
CASSQNSYGYTF
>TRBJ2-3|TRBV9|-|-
TGTGCCAGCAGCGTATCCCCCCACAGTGGGGGGGCCCGGACAGATACGCAGTATTTT
CASSVSPHSGGARTDTQYF
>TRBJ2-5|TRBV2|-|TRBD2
TGTGCCACTCGGGGGGGCGGAGAGACCCAGTACTTC
CATRGGGETQYF
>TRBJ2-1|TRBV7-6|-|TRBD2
TGTGCCAGCAGCCGAGTATCGGGGAGGGCGTACAATGAGCAGTTCTTC
CASSRVSGRAYNEQFF
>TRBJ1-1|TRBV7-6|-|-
TGTGCCAGCAGCCCGGACATACTGAACACTGAAGCTTTCTTT
CASSPDILNTEAFF
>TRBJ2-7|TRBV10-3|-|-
TGTGCCATCAGTGACTCCCCCAGGGGTAACTCCTACGAGCAGTACTTC
CAISDSPRGNSYEQYF
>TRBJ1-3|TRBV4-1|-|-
TGCGCCAGCAGCCAAGAACACAAGTCTGGAAACACCATATATTTT
CASSQEHKSGNTIYF
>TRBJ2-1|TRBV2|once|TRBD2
TGTGCCAGAGGGAGCGGGAGGGAAGTCCATGAGCAGTTCTTC
CARGSGREVHEQFF
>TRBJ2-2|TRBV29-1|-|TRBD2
TGCAGCGTACTTACTCAACTAGCGGCGAACACCGGGGAGCTGTTTTTT
CSVLTQLAANTGELFF
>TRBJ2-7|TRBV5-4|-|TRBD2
TGTGCCAGCAGCCCTGGGGTAGCGGGTTACGAGCAGTACTTC
CASSPGVAGYEQYF
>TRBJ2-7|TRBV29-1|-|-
TGCAGCGCGGAGGAGACCCGAGGAAAACAGTACTTC
CSAEETRGKQYF
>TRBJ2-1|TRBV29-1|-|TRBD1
TGCAGCGTTGCGGCGGCAGGGGGTTTGGATGAGCAGTTCTTC
CSVAAAGGLDEQFF
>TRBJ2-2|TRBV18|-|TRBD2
TGTGCCAGCTCACCACCGCCGGGTAGCGGGAAGAACACCGGGGAGCTGTTTTTT
CASSPPPGSGKNTGELFF
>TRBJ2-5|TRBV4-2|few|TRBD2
TGTGCCAGCAGCCAAGGGACTAGCGGGGGTTGGACCCAGTACTTC
CASSQGTSGGWTQYF
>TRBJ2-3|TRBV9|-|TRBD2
TGTGCCAGCAGTCGGACTAGCGGGGGCCCTAAGGTGCAGTATTTT
CASSRTSGGPKVQYF
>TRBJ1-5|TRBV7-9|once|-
TGTGCCAGCAGCTTAGGTTCGGGATTCCAGCCCCAGCATTTT
CASSLGSGFQPQHF
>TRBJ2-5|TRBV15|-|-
TGTGCCACCAGCCCGGGGGACCAAGAGACCCAGTACTTC
CATSPGDQETQYF
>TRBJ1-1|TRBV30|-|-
TGTGCCTGGAGTGGGGAAGGAGGGCAAGCTGAAGCTTTCTTT
CAWSGEGGQAEAFF
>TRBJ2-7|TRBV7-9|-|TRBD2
TGTGCCAGCAGTTACCAGAGCGGGAGGTACGAGCAGTACTTC
CASSYQSGRYEQYF